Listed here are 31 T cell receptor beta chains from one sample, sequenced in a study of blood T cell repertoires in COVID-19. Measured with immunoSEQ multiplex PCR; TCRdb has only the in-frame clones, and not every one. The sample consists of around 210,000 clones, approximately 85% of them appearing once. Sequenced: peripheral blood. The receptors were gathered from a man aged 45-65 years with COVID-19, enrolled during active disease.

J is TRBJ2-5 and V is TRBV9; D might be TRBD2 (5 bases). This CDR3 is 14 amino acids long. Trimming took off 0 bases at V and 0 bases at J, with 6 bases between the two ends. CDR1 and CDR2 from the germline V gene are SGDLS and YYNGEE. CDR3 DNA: TGTGCCAGCAGCGTAGACGGGGACCAAGAGACCCAGTACTTC. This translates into CASSVDGDQETQYF. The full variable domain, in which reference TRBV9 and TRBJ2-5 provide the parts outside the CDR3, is DSGVTQTPKHLITATGQRVTLRCSPRSGDLSVYWYQQSLDQGLQFLIQYYNGEERAKGNILERFSAQQFPDLHSELNLSSLELGDSALYFCASSVDGDQETQYFGPGTRLLVL.

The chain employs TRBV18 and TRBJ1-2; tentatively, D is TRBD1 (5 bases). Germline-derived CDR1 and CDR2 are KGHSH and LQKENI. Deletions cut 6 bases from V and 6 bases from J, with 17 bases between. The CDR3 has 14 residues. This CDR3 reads CASSPGQTAHGYTF. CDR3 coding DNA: TGTGCCAGCTCGCCCGGACAAACGGCCCATGGCTACACCTTC.

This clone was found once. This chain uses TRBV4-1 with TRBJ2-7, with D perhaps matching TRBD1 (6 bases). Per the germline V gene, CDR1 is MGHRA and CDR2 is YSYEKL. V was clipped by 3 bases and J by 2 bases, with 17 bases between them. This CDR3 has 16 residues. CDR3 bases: TGCGCCAGCAGCCACATCGGACAGCTAACTACCTACGAGCAGTACTTC. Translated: CASSHIGQLTTYEQYF.

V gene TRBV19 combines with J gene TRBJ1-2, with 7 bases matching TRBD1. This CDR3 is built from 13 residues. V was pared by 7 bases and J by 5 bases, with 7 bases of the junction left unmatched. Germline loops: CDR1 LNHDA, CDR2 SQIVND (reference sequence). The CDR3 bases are TGTGCCAGTACTAGGACAGGTGGATATGGCTACACCTTC. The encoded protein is CASTRTGGYGYTF.

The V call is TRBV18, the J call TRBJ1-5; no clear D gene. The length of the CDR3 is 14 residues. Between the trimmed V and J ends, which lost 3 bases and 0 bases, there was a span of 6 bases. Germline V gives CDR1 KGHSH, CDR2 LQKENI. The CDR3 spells CASSPSSSNQPQHF. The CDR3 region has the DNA TGTGCCAGCTCACCCTCGAGTAGCAATCAGCCCCAGCATTTT.

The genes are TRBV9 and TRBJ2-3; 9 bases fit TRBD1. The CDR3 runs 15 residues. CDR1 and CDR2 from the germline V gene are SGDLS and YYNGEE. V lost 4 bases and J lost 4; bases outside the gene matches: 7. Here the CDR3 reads CASSSGTGFADTQYF. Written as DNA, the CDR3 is TGTGCCAGCAGCTCCGGGACAGGGTTTGCAGATACGCAGTATTTT. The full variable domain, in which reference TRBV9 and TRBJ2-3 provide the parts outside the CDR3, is DSGVTQTPKHLITATGQRVTLRCSPRSGDLSVYWYQQSLDQGLQFLIQYYNGEERAKGNILERFSAQQFPDLHSELNLSSLELGDSALYFCASSSGTGFADTQYFGPGTRLTVL.

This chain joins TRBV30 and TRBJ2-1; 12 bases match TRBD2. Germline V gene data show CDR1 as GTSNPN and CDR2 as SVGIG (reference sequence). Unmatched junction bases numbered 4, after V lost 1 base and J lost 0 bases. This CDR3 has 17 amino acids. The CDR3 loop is CAWSGLAGATSYNEQFF. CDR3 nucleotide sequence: TGTGCCTGGAGTGGACTAGCGGGGGCCACCTCCTACAATGAGCAGTTCTTC.

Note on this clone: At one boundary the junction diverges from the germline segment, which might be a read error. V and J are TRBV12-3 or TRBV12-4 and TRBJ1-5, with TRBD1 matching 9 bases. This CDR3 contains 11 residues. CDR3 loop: CASSKGGDRDF. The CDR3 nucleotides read TGTGCCAGCAGTAAGGGGGGGGACAGGGATTTT.

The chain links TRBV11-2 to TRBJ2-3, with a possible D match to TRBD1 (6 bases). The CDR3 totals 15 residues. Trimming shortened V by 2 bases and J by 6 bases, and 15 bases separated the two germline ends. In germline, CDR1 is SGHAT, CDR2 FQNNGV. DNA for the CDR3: TGTGCCAGCAGCTTATTTGTGGGGGCCGGGGATACGCAGTATTTT. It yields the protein CASSLFVGAGDTQYF.

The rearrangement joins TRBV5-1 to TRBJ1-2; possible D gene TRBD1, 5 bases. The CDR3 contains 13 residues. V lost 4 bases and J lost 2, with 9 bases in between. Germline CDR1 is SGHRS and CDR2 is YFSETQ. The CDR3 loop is CASSDDSNYGYTF. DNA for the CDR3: TGCGCCAGCAGCGATGACAGCAACTATGGCTACACCTTC.

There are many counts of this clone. CDR3 loop: CASSQGGGGSYNEQFF. The CDR3 DNA reads as TGTGCCAGCAGCCAAGGAGGGGGTGGGTCCTACAATGAGCAGTTCTTC. The chain couples TRBV3-1 (or the pseudogene TRBV3-2) to TRBJ2-1, with D perhaps TRBD1 (6 bases). The CDR3 runs to 16 residues. In germline, CDR1 is LGHDT, CDR2 YNNKEL (reference sequence). V lost 1 base, J lost 1 base, and 11 bases lay in between.

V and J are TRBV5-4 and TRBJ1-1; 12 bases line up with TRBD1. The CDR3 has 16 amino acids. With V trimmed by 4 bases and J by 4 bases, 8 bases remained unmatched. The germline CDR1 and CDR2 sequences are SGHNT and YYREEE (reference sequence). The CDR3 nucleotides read TGTGCCAGCAGCCCACCGGGACAGGGGGCGATCACTGAAGCTTTCTTT. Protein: CASSPPGQGAITEAFF. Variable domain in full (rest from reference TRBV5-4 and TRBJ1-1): ETGVTQSPTHLIKTRGQQVTLRCSSQSGHNTVSWYQQALGQGPQFIFQYYREEENGRGNFPPRFSGLQFPNYSSELNVNALELDDSALYLCASSPPGQGAITEAFFGQGTRLTVV.

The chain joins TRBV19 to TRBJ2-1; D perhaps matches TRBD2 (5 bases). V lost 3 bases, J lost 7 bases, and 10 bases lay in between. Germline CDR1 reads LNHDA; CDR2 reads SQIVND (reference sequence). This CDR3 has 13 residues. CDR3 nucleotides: TGTGCCAGTAGTATGGACTGGGGTAATGAGCAGTTCTTC. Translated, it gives CASSMDWGNEQFF.

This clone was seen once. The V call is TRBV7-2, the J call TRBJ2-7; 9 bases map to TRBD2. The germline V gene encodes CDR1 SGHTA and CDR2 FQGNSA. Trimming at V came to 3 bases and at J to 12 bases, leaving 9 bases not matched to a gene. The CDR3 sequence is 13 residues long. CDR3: CASSFPLAGLWYF. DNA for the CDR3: TGTGCCAGCAGCTTTCCTCTAGCGGGGCTTTGGTACTTC. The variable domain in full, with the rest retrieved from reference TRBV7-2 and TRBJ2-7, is GAGVSQSPSNKVTEKGKDVELRCDPISGHTALYWYRQSLGQGLEFLIYFQGNSAPDKSGLPSDRFSAERTGGSVSTLTIQRTQQEDSAVYLCASSFPLAGLWYFGPGTRLTVT.

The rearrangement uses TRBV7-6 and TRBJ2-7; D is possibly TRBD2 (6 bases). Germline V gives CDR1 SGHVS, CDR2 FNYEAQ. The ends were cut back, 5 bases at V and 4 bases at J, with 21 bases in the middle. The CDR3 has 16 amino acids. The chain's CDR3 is CASSRTGGPANYEQYF. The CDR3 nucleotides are TGTGCCAGCAGCCGAACCGGGGGTCCCGCCAATTACGAGCAGTACTTC. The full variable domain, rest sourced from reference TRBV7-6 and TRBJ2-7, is GAGVSQSPRYKVTKRGQDVALRCDPISGHVSLYWYRQALGQGPEFLTYFNYEAQQDKSGLPNDRFSAERPEGSISTLTIQRTEQRDSAMYRCASSRTGGPANYEQYFGPGTRLTVT.

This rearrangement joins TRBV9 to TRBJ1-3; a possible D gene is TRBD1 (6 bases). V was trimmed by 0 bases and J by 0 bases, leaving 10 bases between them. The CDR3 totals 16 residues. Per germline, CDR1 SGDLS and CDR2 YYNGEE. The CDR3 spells CASSVEDRLSGNTIYF. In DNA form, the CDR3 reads TGTGCCAGCAGCGTAGAGGACAGACTCTCTGGAAACACCATATATTTT.

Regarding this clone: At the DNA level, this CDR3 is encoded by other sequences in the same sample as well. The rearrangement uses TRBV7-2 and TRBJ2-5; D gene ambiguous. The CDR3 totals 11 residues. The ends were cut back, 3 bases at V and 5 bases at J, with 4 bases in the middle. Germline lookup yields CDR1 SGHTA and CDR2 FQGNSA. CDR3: CASSFRETQYF. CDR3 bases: TGTGCCAGCAGCTTCCGGGAGACCCAGTACTTC.

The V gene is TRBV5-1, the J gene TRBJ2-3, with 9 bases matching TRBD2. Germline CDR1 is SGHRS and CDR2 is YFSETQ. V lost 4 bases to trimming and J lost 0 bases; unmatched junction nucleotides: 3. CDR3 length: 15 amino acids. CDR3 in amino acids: CASSLRGGSTDTQYF. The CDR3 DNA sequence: TGCGCCAGCAGCCTGCGGGGGGGTAGCACAGATACGCAGTATTTT.

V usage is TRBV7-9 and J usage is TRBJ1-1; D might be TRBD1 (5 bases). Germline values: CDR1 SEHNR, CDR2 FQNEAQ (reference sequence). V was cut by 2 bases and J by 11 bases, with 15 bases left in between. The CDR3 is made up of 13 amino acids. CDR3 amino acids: CASSLLGEEKAFF. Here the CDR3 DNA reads TGTGCCAGCAGCTTATTGGGGGAGGAGAAGGCTTTCTTT.

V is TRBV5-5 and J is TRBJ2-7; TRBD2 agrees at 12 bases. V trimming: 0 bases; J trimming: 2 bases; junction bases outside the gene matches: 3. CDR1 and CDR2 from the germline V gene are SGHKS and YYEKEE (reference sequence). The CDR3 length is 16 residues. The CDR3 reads CASSLGLAGATYEQYF. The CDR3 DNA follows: TGTGCCAGCAGCTTGGGACTAGCGGGGGCGACCTACGAGCAGTACTTC.

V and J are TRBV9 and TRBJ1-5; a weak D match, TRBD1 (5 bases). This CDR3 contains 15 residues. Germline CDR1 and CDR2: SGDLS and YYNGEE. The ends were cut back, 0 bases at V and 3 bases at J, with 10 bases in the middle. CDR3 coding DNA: TGTGCCAGCAGCGTAGCGGGGGGTTACAATCAGCCCCAGCATTTT. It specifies CASSVAGGYNQPQHF.

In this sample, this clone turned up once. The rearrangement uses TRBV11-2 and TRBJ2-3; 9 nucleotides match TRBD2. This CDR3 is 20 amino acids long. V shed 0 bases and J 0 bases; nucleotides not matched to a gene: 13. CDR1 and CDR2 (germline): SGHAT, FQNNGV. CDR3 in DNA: TGTGCCAGCAGCTTAGATCTGGTAAGCGGGGGGTATACTAGCACAGATACGCAGTATTTT. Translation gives CASSLDLVSGGYTSTDTQYF.

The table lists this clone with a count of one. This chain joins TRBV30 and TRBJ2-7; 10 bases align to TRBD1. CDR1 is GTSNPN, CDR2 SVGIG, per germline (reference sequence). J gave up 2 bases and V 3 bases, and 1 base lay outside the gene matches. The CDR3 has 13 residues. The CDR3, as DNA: TGTGCCTGGAGCGGACAGGGGGCCTACGAGCAGTACTTC. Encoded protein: CAWSGQGAYEQYF.

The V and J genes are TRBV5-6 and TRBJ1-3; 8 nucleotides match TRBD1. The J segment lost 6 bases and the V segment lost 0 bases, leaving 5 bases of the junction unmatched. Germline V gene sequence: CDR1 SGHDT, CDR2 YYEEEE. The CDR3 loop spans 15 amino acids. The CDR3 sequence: CASSLAGQGLNTIYF. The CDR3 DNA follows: TGTGCCAGCAGCTTGGCAGGACAGGGTTTAAACACCATATATTTT.

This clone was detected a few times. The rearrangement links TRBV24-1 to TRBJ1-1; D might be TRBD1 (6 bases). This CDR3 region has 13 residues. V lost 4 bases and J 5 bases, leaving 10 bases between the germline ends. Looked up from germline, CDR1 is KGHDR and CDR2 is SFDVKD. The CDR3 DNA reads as TGTGCCACCAGTGAGGGACACACAACTGAAGCTTTCTTT. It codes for CATSEGHTTEAFF.

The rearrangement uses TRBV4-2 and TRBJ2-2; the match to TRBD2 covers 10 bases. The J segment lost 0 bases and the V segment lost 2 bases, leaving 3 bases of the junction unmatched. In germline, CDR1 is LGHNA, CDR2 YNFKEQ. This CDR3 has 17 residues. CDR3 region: CASSQLAGAANTGELFF. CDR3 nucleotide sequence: TGTGCCAGCAGCCAACTAGCGGGGGCCGCGAACACCGGGGAGCTGTTTTTT.

DNA for the CDR3: TGCGCCAGCAGCCAAGGTCCTAGCGGGGGGAACTACAATGAGCAGTTCTTC. Translation: CASSQGPSGGNYNEQFF. The chain has TRBV4-1 and TRBJ2-1; 11 bases agree with TRBD2. This CDR3 is built from 17 residues. Per the germline V gene, CDR1 is MGHRA and CDR2 is YSYEKL. Trimming took 1 base from V and 3 from J; bases not matched to a gene: 5.

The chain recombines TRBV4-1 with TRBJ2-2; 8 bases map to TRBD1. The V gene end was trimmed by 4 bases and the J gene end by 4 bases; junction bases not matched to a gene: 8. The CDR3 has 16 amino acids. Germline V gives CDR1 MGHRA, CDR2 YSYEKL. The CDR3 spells CASSPYATGATGELFF. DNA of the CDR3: TGCGCCAGCAGCCCCTATGCGACAGGGGCCACCGGGGAGCTGTTTTTT.

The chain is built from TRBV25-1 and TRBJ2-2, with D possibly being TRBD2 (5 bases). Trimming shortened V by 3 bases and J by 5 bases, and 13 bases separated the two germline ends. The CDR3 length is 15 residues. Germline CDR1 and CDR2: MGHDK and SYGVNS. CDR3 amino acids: CASSDTGRGTGELFF. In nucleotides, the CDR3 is TGTGCCAGCAGTGATACGGGGAGAGGGACCGGGGAGCTGTTTTTT.

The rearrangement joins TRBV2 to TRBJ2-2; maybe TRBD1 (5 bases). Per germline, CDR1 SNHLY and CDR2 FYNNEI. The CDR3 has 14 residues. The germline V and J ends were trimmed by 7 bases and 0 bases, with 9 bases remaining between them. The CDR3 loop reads CASIGHSNTGELFF. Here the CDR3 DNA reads TGTGCCAGCATTGGACATTCGAACACCGGGGAGCTGTTTTTT. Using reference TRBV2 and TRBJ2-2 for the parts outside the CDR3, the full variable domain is EPEVTQTPSHQVTQMGQEVILRCVPISNHLYFYWYRQILGQKVEFLVSFYNNEISEKSEIFDDQFSVERPDGSNFTLKIRSTKLEDSAMYFCASIGHSNTGELFFGEGSRLTVL.

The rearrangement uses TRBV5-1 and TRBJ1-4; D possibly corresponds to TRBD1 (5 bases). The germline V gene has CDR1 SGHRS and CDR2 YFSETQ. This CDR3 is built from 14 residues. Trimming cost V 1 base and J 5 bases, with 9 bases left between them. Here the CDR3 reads CASSLLRGNEKLFF. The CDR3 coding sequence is TGCGCCAGCAGCTTGCTACGGGGGAATGAAAAACTGTTTTTT.